What follows is one TCR beta chain and its context. The sample holds a few counts of this clonotype. Its antigen specificity is not known. No much larger clone exists at a distance of one base, and base qualities are not known. Stable Graves' hyperthyroidism was defined as the absence of progression to ophthalmopathy over 18 months of follow-up. The hyperthyroidism patients were between 18 and 65 years old and newly diagnosed, with a disease duration of less than 2 months. Any patient with an uncontrolled infection, another autoimmune disease, pregnancy or lactation was excluded. Clinical symptoms, serum thyroxine and TRAb, thyroid ultrasound, and orbital computed tomography formed the basis for the diagnoses. PBMCs were separated from over 9 ml of fresh peripheral blood using Ficoll-Paque density gradient centrifugation. Total RNA was extracted using Trizol reagent, and RNA quality was assessed on an Agilent 2100 Bioanalyzer.

The data were obtained in a study of T cells in Graves' hyperthyroidism and ophthalmopathy (dated by TCRdb to about 2019). Concerning the study at large: Peripheral blood was sampled at the time of initial diagnosis, prior to any treatment. A discovery cohort of about a hundred patients, approximately 45 with Graves' ophthalmopathy and 57 with stable Graves' hyperthyroidism, was used to find distinguishing TCR V-J signatures. Whether ophthalmopathy could be predicted prospectively was tested in an independent validation cohort made up of roughly 20 hyperthyroidism patients plus 17 patients who later progressed to ophthalmopathy. The 100 or so discovery patients were randomly divided into training and test sets at a 7:3 ratio. In addition, the study compared T-cell repertoires in thyroid tissue and in blood from six Graves' hyperthyroidism patients. After sampling, hyperthyroidism patients received methimazole starting at 30 mg daily, and ophthalmopathy patients received high-dose intravenous methylprednisolone. The paper describes TCR Vbeta CDR3 sequencing of some 130 peripheral blood samples, made up of 43 ophthalmopathy patients, 70 to 75 hyperthyroidism patients and some 17 progressor patients. Here is what the overall study found, with its caveats: A 13 V-J signature model separated ophthalmopathy from stable hyperthyroidism, with 87.88% sensitivity and 81.08% specificity in cross-validation and 80%/75% in testing. Sample size was not statistically predetermined, and blinding of investigators to group allocation was not performed. Most expanded thyroid clonotypes (frequency above 0.001) were also detected in blood, a finding suggesting that blood repertoires may reflect thyroid immune responses. In validation, the model predicted progression to ophthalmopathy with about 71% sensitivity and 72% to 85% specificity, a median of roughly seven months before onset.

The TCR beta CDR3 regions were amplified from the RNA transcripts. The TCR CDR3 was subjected to a first round of RT-PCR using the HTBI primer set and the Qiagen OneStep RT-PCR kit. The libraries were constructed in a second round of multiplex PCR and then size-selected and purified. Sequencing of the libraries was done on an Illumina HiSeq2000 using paired-end 100 bp reads. Per the source publication's procedure: SOAPnuke was used to process the raw data, with reads discarded if the reads contained adapters or uncalled bases, had a mean Phred below 15, or lacked an exact constant-primer or identifier match. COPE v1.2.5 was used to merge the high-quality paired reads, and each unique nucleotide sequence was defined as a clonotype. MiTCR v1.1 was used to align the clonotypes against IMGT TRBV, TRBD and TRBJ reference segments. The analysis included only V-J combinations with a frequency above 0.0001, which together covered approximately 99% of the repertoires. A TCS score was defined as the ratio between F50 (clonal expansion) and ExV (chaos), using BLOSUM62-based TCRdist between CDR3 peptides within each V-J. Welch's t-statistics and random forest reduced some 510 V-J features to under 15, which were used in a naive Bayes classifier (R e1071). TCRdb reanalyzed the raw reads on its own, using fastp at Q25 for trimming and MiXCR for clone calling, and kept in-frame beta chains. Identical CDR3 proteins give one entry, which carries the most common genes and DNA. The V and J calls follow TCRdb's processing rather than the paper's. This sample has 600,000 to 900,000 distinct CDR3 sequences in its table, and over 15% of those were observed once. Jointly, the top ten make up roughly 8% of the sample.

The V end gives up 5 bases and the J end 4 bases, leaving 6 bases in the junction not matched to a gene. Taken from cysteine to phenylalanine, the CDR3 has 15 residues. This entry keeps only the CDR3 DNA: 45 bases, framed from base 1. Via the germline V gene, CDR1 is MDHEN and CDR2 SYDVKM. The sample was blood. This sequence uses TRBV28 and TRBJ1-1; TRBD1 agrees with 11 junctional bases. This sequence originates from a man between 18 and 35 years old with Graves' hyperthyroidism. At the DNA level, the sequence is TGTGCCAGCAGTCCTATAGGGACAGGGGGCACTGAAGCTTTCTTT. Protein translation: CASSPIGTGGTEAFF.